These 15 T cell receptor beta chains came from one sample sequenced in a study of T cell repertoires in cytomegalovirus infection. TCRdb itself ran the reads through MiXCR, one entry per CDR3 protein. The sample contains hundreds of thousands of distinct CDR3 sequences, roughly a sixth of which appear only once. Sequenced material: PBMCs. The receptors here all came from a human donor in good health (CMV status not recorded). Some clones in this sample may be carry-over from other donors' samples.

This chain's CDR3 is CASSSPLGDTQYF. The CDR3 coding sequence is TGTGCCAGCAGCTCTCCGCTAGGAGATACGCAGTATTTT. The gene calls are TRBV6-5 and TRBJ2-3; D remains unclear. Germline V lookup: CDR1 MNHEY, CDR2 SVGAGI. CDR3 length: 13 residues. Between the trimmed V and J ends, which lost 6 bases and 5 bases, there was a span of 12 bases.

This clonotype has a handful of counts. The chain couples TRBV6-5 to TRBJ1-5, with D possibly TRBD1 on 5 matching bases. CDR1 and CDR2 (germline): MNHEY, SVGAGI. The CDR3 length is 13 residues. V gave up 0 bases and J gave up 7 bases, with 7 bases separating them. This chain's CDR3 is CASSYSRGQPQHF. In nucleotides, the CDR3 is TGTGCCAGCAGTTACTCCCGGGGGCAGCCCCAGCATTTT.

This clonotype was recorded a few times. CDR3 residues: CASSLFAKWVDEQFF. The CDR3 DNA reads TGTGCCAGCAGTTTATTCGCTAAGTGGGTCGATGAGCAGTTCTTC. V gene TRBV27 combines with J gene TRBJ2-1, with unresolved D. There are 15 residues in the CDR3. Germline CDR1 and CDR2: MNHEY and SMNVEV (reference sequence). Trimming left V 1 base short and J 8 bases short, with 15 bases between.

There are a few counts of this clonotype. The rearrangement joins TRBV5-1 to TRBJ1-3; TRBD1 agrees at 7 bases. Per germline, CDR1 SGHRS and CDR2 YFSETQ. CDR3 length: 17 residues. V dropped 3 bases and J dropped 0; count of bases not matched to a gene: 9. For the CDR3, the DNA is TGCGCCAGCAGCTCTTACGCAGGGGGGACCTCTGGAAACACCATATATTTT. This codes for CASSSYAGGTSGNTIYF.

There are a few counts of this clonotype. The genes are TRBV6-6 and TRBJ1-1, with D tentatively TRBD1 (6 bases). This CDR3 has 15 amino acids. V was pared by 6 bases and J by 2 bases, with 16 bases between. Germline assignment: CDR1 MNHNY and CDR2 SVGAGI (reference sequence). The CDR3 region is CASRTTTRGNTEAFF. CDR3 coding DNA: TGTGCCAGCAGAACTACCACCAGGGGAAACACTGAAGCTTTCTTT.

This clonotype showed up just a few times. The gene calls are TRBV28 and TRBJ2-4, with D tentatively TRBD2 (6 bases). V was cut by 3 bases and J by 0 bases, with 18 bases left in between. The germline CDR1 and CDR2 sequences are MDHEN and SYDVKM. The CDR3 consists of 18 residues. The CDR3 loop is CASSFEDYPRGAKNIQYF. The CDR3 nucleotides read TGTGCCAGCAGTTTTGAGGACTACCCTCGGGGAGCCAAAAACATTCAGTACTTC.

This clonotype was seen at least ten times. The chain has TRBV12-3 or TRBV12-4 and TRBJ1-4; D uncertain. This CDR3 has 16 amino acids. Trimming took 4 bases from V and 1 from J, leaving 13 bases between them. The CDR3 reads CASSWPGSRTNEKLFF. CDR3 in DNA: TGTGCCAGCAGTTGGCCGGGGTCCCGAACTAATGAAAAACTGTTTTTT.

This clonotype was seen a few times. The chain combines TRBV7-2 with TRBJ2-1; D is ambiguous. Germline CDR1 is SGHTA and CDR2 is FQGNSA. There are 12 residues in the CDR3. V was shortened by 2 bases and J by 5 bases, with 4 bases between the two germline ends. This CDR3 reads CASSLFNNEQFF. DNA for the CDR3: TGTGCCAGCAGCTTATTTAACAATGAGCAGTTCTTC. Full variable domain (rest looked up from reference TRBV7-2 and TRBJ2-1): GAGVSQSPSNKVTEKGKDVELRCDPISGHTALYWYRQSLGQGLEFLIYFQGNSAPDKSGLPSDRFSAERTGGSVSTLTIQRTQQEDSAVYLCASSLFNNEQFFGPGTRLTVL.

This chain uses TRBV7-9 with TRBJ2-3; D remains unclear. This CDR3 is built from 13 residues. With 5 bases removed from V and 3 bases from J, the gap between germline ends came to 9 bases. The germline V gene has CDR1 SEHNR and CDR2 FQNEAQ (reference sequence). CDR3 in DNA: TGTGCCAGCAGCCAGTTGGGGACAGATACGCAGTATTTT. As protein: CASSQLGTDTQYF.

This chain uses TRBV28 with TRBJ1-4; D is unresolved. V dropped 6 bases and J dropped 0 bases, with 20 bases sitting between them. The CDR3 loop spans 18 amino acids. Germline assignment: CDR1 MDHEN and CDR2 SYDVKM. In DNA, the CDR3 is TGTGCCAGCAGCGCAGCCGCCGTACACCCTACAACTAATGAAAAACTGTTTTTT. Protein product: CASSAAAVHPTTNEKLFF.

J is TRBJ1-2 and V is TRBV28, with D perhaps TRBD1 (6 bases). Trimming removed 6 bases at V and 4 bases at J, with 9 bases between. In germline, CDR1 is MDHEN, CDR2 SYDVKM. The CDR3 loop spans 12 amino acids. In DNA, the CDR3 is TGTGCCAGCAGGGGGGCCGCCTATGGCTACACCTTC. It specifies CASRGAAYGYTF.

This clonotype was counted many times. This chain uses TRBV7-2 with TRBJ1-5, with no clear D. This CDR3 is 13 amino acids long. Germline-derived CDR1 and CDR2 are SGHTA and FQGNSA. Trimming left V 5 bases short and J 4 bases short, with 9 bases between. The CDR3 is CASSRYGNQPQHF. The DNA of the CDR3 is TGTGCCAGCAGCCGTTATGGGAATCAGCCCCAGCATTTT. The full variable domain, completed using reference TRBV7-2 and TRBJ1-5, is GAGVSQSPSNKVTEKGKDVELRCDPISGHTALYWYRQSLGQGLEFLIYFQGNSAPDKSGLPSDRFSAERTGGSVSTLTIQRTQQEDSAVYLCASSRYGNQPQHFGDGTRLSIL.

This clonotype was seen repeatedly, ten times or more. The gene calls are TRBV7-2 and TRBJ2-7; D may be TRBD1 (6 bases). This CDR3 spans 15 amino acids. Between the trimmed V and J ends, which lost 2 bases and 0 bases, there was a span of 11 bases. The germline gives CDR1 SGHTA, CDR2 FQGNSA. CDR3 protein: CASSLRRDNSYEQYF. CDR3 nucleotides: TGTGCCAGCAGCTTAAGAAGGGACAACTCCTACGAGCAGTACTTC.

In this sample, this clonotype turned up many times. The chain joins TRBV6-5 to TRBJ1-6; D ambiguous. Germline-derived CDR1 and CDR2 are MNHEY and SVGAGI. The CDR3 loop spans 14 amino acids. V was pared by 2 bases and J by 5 bases, with 7 bases between. CDR3 DNA sequence: TGTGCCAGCAGTTACGGCCAACATAATTCACCCCTCCACTTT. Translation: CASSYGQHNSPLHF.

This chain links TRBV7-9 with TRBJ1-2, with D possibly being TRBD1 (5 bases). The V gene lost 2 bases and the J gene lost 3 bases, with 7 bases spanning the gap. Germline CDR1 reads SEHNR; CDR2 reads FQNEAQ (reference sequence). CDR3 length equals 13 residues. CDR3 residues: CASSLRDDYGYTF. In DNA form, the CDR3 reads TGTGCCAGCAGCTTACGGGACGACTATGGCTACACCTTC.